The entry below gives a single T cell receptor (beta chain) sequence along with its context. Its antigen remains unknown. These data belong to a study of response to subunit inactivated influenza vaccine. Study observations and caveats: The authors suggested that few new T cells are recruited per seasonal influenza vaccination.

MiXCR, applied by TCRdb to the RT-PCR reads, yields one record per CDR3 protein. This sample yields 550,000 to 800,000 distinct CDR3 sequences, of which 14% are seen a single time; roughly 6.4% belongs to the top ten. The germline V gene has CDR1 SGHDN and CDR2 FVKESK. V lost 3 bases to trimming and J lost 1 base, with 12 bases between them. The CDR3 has 16 amino acids. This receptor was identified in a middle-aged man who received an inactivated influenza vaccine. Sequencing was performed on PBMCs from blood, taken roughly 2 weeks before vaccination. The chain uses TRBV14 and TRBJ2-2; a possible D gene is TRBD1 (6 bases). The CDR3 sequence: CASSHITGLNTGELFF. The CDR3 bases are TGTGCCAGCAGCCATATCACAGGGTTGAACACCGGGGAGCTGTTTTTT. Full variable domain (missing parts from reference TRBV14 and TRBJ2-2): EAGVTQFPSHSVIEKGQTVTLRCDPISGHDNLYWYRRVMGKEIKFLLHFVKESKQDESGMPNNRFLAERTGGTYSTLKVQPAELEDSGVYFCASSHITGLNTGELFFGEGSRLTVL.